Described below is a single TCR beta chain sequence and its context. No cognate antigen has been identified for it. No much larger clone exists at a distance of one base, and base qualities are not known. Healthy HIV-negative adults with no recently reported acute infections or vaccinations were included as donors. All donors were Caucasian adults living in Nashville, Tennessee, USA. Magnetic negative selection was used to enrich CD4+ T cells, after which naive cells were positively selected on CD45RA and the negative fraction became the memory subset. Blood was collected by leukapheresis, and PBMCs were isolated by Ficoll-Histopaque density gradient centrifugation and then cryopreserved in liquid nitrogen vapor phase. Analytical flow cytometry was used to check the purity and quantity of every magnetically sorted T cell population. Genomic DNA was isolated from every sorted fraction and measured by UV absorbance on a Nanodrop 2000c.

TCR CDR3 regions were amplified from genomic DNA by multiplex PCR using the deep immunoSEQ assay. Extracted genomic DNA from each cell subset was spread evenly across all wells of several immunoSEQ 96-well plates, with each plate serving as a replicate. For sorted subsets, approximately 210 ng of genomic DNA, equivalent to around 31,000 T cell genomes, went into each replicate PCR. Purified libraries were quantified with a Qubit 3.0 fluorometer, sized on a Bioanalyzer 2100, and re-quantified with the KAPA Library Quantification kit. Each immunoSEQ 96-well plate was sequenced on its own single-read 150-cycle Illumina NextSeq 550 flow cell. In the original analysis: Because only junctional sequences without quality scores were contained in the immunoSEQ output, filtering matching that applied to full-length reads could not be performed. Sequences were annotated with PyIR, a Python wrapper for IgBLAST v1.9, using IMGT germline references to assign V/J genes and CDR3. Any read was removed if the V/J assignment was weak (E-value above 1e-6), the CDR3 was missing, or the read contained stop codons, out-of-frame junctions, or ambiguous translated residues. V3J clonotypes were defined as sequences sharing the same inferred V gene, J gene, and CDR3 amino acid sequence. The percentage overlap between two repertoires was calculated by dividing the number of shared unique clonotypes by the size of the smaller repertoire. Repertoire richness was assessed with RTK rarefaction, the Chao1 estimator, and Recon v2.1 estimates of unobserved clonotypes. OLGA was used to compute generation probabilities for all TCRbeta clonotypes that the gDNA method yielded from several donors. TCRdb took this table from immuneACCESS and kept in-frame rearrangements with V and J called. Such tables lack part of the clones; where checked against another copy, unresolved V genes explain under half of the gap, and the rest is unexplained. V and J calls and clone size are as listed in that table; D and trimming were resolved from the DNA. The sample contains millions of clones, about 95% of them found a single time. The ten largest clones add up to approximately 0.13% of the sample.

The sample comes from a study of shared clonotypes between healthy human individuals (TCRdb year 2020). General notes on the study: The cohort included three men and a couple of women between 18 and 49 years of age. For each donor, CD4 naive and CD4 memory were each given three plates, CD8 naive was given two plates, and CD8 memory was given one plate. To estimate repertoire size and how much clonotype sharing occurs between individuals, the study deeply sequenced the blood TCR repertoires of a handful of healthy adults. To increase sequencing depth and limit assay-specific biases, different laboratories used diverse techniques to prepare libraries and sequence TCR repertoires. Leukapheresis yielded between about 0.85 and 10 billion PBMCs per donor.

Overall study results and their limits: Sampling was restricted to blood, and TCR repertoires in tissues likely differ from the TCR repertoires found in blood. Rarefaction of sorted-subset datasets indicated incomplete sequencing despite the large sequencing depth. Pairwise subsampling led to the expectation that sequencing depth would affect the degree of clonotype sharing among donors. Across a handful of donors, roughly 5.1% of naive CD4, approximately 3.6% of naive CD8, roughly 2.3% of memory CD4, and roughly 0.4% of memory CD8 clonotypes were shared. Larger estimated clonotype richness was generally found for naive subsets than for memory subsets. Higher generation probabilities were observed for clonotypes shared by all four sorted-subset donors than for non-shared clonotypes. Because the study included a small number of donors, the genetic and exposure-history diversity represented was limited.

The CDR3 starts with the cysteine, ends with the phenylalanine, and has 13 residues. Just the 39-base CDR3 DNA is kept, in frame starting at base 1. CDR1 and CDR2, per the germline V gene (reference sequence), are WNHNN and SYGVQD. Trimming costs V 3 bases and J 0 bases, and their ends lie 6 bases apart. The TCR sequence derives from a man aged 18 to 30 in good health. The chain couples TRBV10-1 to TRBJ2-7; the D gene identity is not certain. The sample consisted of naive CD4+ T cells sorted from blood. In the paper's terms, the cell subset or site label means: CD45RA+ positively selected. At the DNA level, the sequence is TGCGCCAGCAGTGAAACCCCCTCCTACGAGCAGTACTTC. This sequence encodes CASSETPSYEQYF.